This T cell receptor beta chain originates from a study of T-cell memory formation after mild COVID-19. Findings and caveats of the study: In pre-infection memory, a portion of responding clones appeared, which suggested that cross-reactive memory joined.

Each CDR3 protein is one row after TCRdb ran MiXCR on the 5' RACE reads. In the table there are approximately 440,000 distinct CDR3 sequences, 15% to 25% of which are singletons. Remarks on this clonotype: Its antigen is still unknown.

The specimen sequenced was PBMCs or a T cell subset sorted from them (not recorded which). The sequence was collected from an adult woman who had mild COVID-19 (a few samples of this study predate the infection). Cell type and time point are not known.

CDR3 sequence (DNA): TGTGCCAGCAGTTTCCTCCGTTCTAGCGGGAGGGTGAATGAGCAGTTCTTC. It translates to CASSFLRSSGRVNEQFF. The chain is built from TRBV12-3 or TRBV12-4 and TRBJ2-1; 12 bases match TRBD2. The V segment lost 3 bases and the J segment 7 bases; nucleotides outside the gene matches: 10. CDR3 length equals 17 residues.